The next 15 T cell receptor beta chains were all read from a single sample in a study of cytomegalovirus exposure and HLA in healthy donors. Use of 60 Vbeta and 13 Jbeta primers characterized the PCR. Method: immunoSEQ multiplex PCR; TCRdb's copy keeps in-frame clones and lacks some. Of almost 200,000 clones listed, roughly 83% are singletons. Source material: PBMCs. These receptors were taken from a male donor in good health and CMV-seropositive.

The V gene is TRBV7-9, the J gene TRBJ1-5; TRBD1 is a possible D gene (5 bases). Trimming left V 5 bases short and J 7 bases short, with 18 bases between. This CDR3 is 15 amino acids long. The germline CDR1 and CDR2 sequences are SEHNR and FQNEAQ (reference sequence). In nucleotides, the CDR3 is TGTGCCAGCAGCATAGGGACGGGGGGGGAACAGCCCCAGCATTTT. Its protein product is CASSIGTGGEQPQHF.

V gene TRBV11-2 combines with J gene TRBJ2-1, with a tentative D call TRBD1 (5 bases). The CDR3 length is 15 residues. The V gene's germline CDR1 is SGHAT and CDR2 FQNNGV. V was trimmed by 2 bases and J by 2 bases, leaving 10 bases between them. The CDR3 spells CASSLTGYTYNEQFF. DNA of the CDR3: TGTGCCAGCAGCTTAACAGGTTACACCTACAATGAGCAGTTCTTC.

The V call is TRBV6-4, the J call TRBJ2-7, with 10 bases identical to TRBD1. With 4 bases clipped from V and 6 bases from J, the junction kept 3 bases outside the gene matches. This CDR3 region has 13 residues. Germline values: CDR1 MRHNA, CDR2 SNTAGT. In DNA, the CDR3 is TGTGCCAGCAGTGTGGACAGGGGGGCCGAGCAGTACTTC. This encodes CASSVDRGAEQYF.

A remark on this clone: One end of the junction does not line up with germline, which may come from a read error. The chain joins TRBV7-9 to TRBJ1-2; no reliable D call. Germline V gene lookup returns CDR1 SEHNR and CDR2 FQNEAQ (reference sequence). The length of the CDR3 is 16 residues. In DNA, the CDR3 is TGTTCCAGCAGCCCAAGGGCAACGGCCGGGGAGTATGGCTACACCTTC. It translates to CSSSPRATAGEYGYTF.

The rearrangement joins TRBV7-2 to TRBJ2-5; 7 positions match TRBD1. V dropped 7 bases and J dropped 1; count of bases not matched to a gene: 6. The CDR3 has 14 amino acids. Germline CDR1 SGHTA, CDR2 FQGNSA. The CDR3 sequence is CASNLRTGQETQYF. DNA of the CDR3: TGTGCCAGCAACCTCCGGACAGGCCAAGAGACCCAGTACTTC. Full variable domain (remainder filled in from reference TRBV7-2 and TRBJ2-5): GAGVSQSPSNKVTEKGKDVELRCDPISGHTALYWYRQSLGQGLEFLIYFQGNSAPDKSGLPSDRFSAERTGGSVSTLTIQRTQQEDSAVYLCASNLRTGQETQYFGPGTRLLVL.

In its sample, this clone was seen a few times. The J gene is TRBJ2-7, the V gene TRBV5-4; maybe TRBD2 (7 bases). Per the germline V gene, CDR1 is SGHNT and CDR2 is YYREEE (reference sequence). Trimming pared 0 bases from V and 4 bases from J, leaving 14 bases between. CDR3 length equals 15 residues. The CDR3 region is CASSLGGGGGYEQYF. Here the CDR3 DNA reads TGTGCCAGCAGCTTGGGGGGAGGGGGAGGGTACGAGCAGTACTTC.

The chain recombines TRBV5-1 with TRBJ2-2, with a weak D call TRBD1 (6 bases). CDR1 is SGHRS, CDR2 YFSETQ, per germline. The length of the CDR3 is 15 residues. V gave up 2 bases and J gave up 4 bases, with 12 bases separating them. CDR3 bases: TGCGCCAGCAGCTTAGGTGACAGGAGCACCGGGGAGCTGTTTTTT. Protein: CASSLGDRSTGELFF.

This chain uses TRBV28 with TRBJ1-2; D is perhaps TRBD1 (5 bases). The germline gives CDR1 MDHEN, CDR2 SYDVKM. The length of the CDR3 is 14 residues. Trimming took 2 bases from V and 8 from J, leaving 15 bases between them. CDR3 in amino acids: CASSLPWTIQGYTF. The DNA for the CDR3 is TGTGCCAGCAGTTTACCCTGGACAATTCAGGGCTACACCTTC.

The chain links TRBV5-4 to TRBJ2-7; TRBD2 agrees at 10 bases. V lost 3 bases, J lost 5 bases, and 8 bases stayed unmatched. The CDR3 length is 15 residues. CDR1 and CDR2 (germline): SGHNT, YYREEE (reference sequence). The CDR3 sequence: CASSSGLAVGDEQYF. CDR3 bases: TGTGCCAGCAGCTCTGGACTAGCGGTAGGGGACGAGCAGTACTTC.

CDR3 nucleotide sequence: TGTGCCAGCACCCCCGGGCTAGCGGCCACAGATACGCAGTATTTT. Translated: CASTPGLAATDTQYF. The V call is TRBV6-5, the J call TRBJ2-3; the match to TRBD2 covers 7 bases. Trimming cost V 7 bases and J 2 bases; bases outside gene matches: 9. The CDR3 contains 15 residues. In germline, CDR1 is MNHEY, CDR2 SVGAGI.

This clone was counted between two and nine times. The chain carries TRBV5-1 and TRBJ2-1, with a tentative D call TRBD1 (5 bases). The germline gives CDR1 SGHRS, CDR2 YFSETQ. This CDR3 comprises 15 residues. V was clipped by 1 base and J by 8 bases, with 16 bases between them. The CDR3 nucleotides are TGCGCCAGCAGCTTGCGTAGCCAGGGATGGGATGAGCAGTTCTTC. Translation gives CASSLRSQGWDEQFF.

This clone was counted once. This sequence joins TRBV15 and TRBJ2-7, with D unclear. The CDR3 runs to 15 residues. Trimming removed 0 bases at V and 3 bases at J, with 12 bases between. Germline V CDR1 and CDR2: LNHNV, YYDKDF (reference sequence). CDR3 bases: TGTGCCACCAGCAGAGATCGGGTCGGAAACTACGAGCAGTACTTC. Protein: CATSRDRVGNYEQYF. The variable domain in full, completed from reference TRBV15 and TRBJ2-7, reads DAMVIQNPRYQVTQFGKPVTLSCSQTLNHNVMYWYQQKSSQAPKLLFHYYDKDFNNEADTPDNFQSRRPNTSFCFLDIRSPGLGDTAMYLCATSRDRVGNYEQYFGPGTRLTVT.

This clone was counted a single time. The rearrangement links TRBV10-3 to TRBJ2-2; 7 bases match TRBD2. The CDR3 covers 15 residues. Trimming removed 9 bases from V and 0 bases from J; junction bases left unmatched: 7. CDR1 and CDR2 (germline): ENHRY, SYGVKD. Written as DNA, the CDR3 is TGTGCCATTTGGGGGGGGTTCGCGAACACCGGGGAGCTGTTTTTT. Protein sequence: CAIWGGFANTGELFF.

The rearrangement links TRBV5-1 to TRBJ2-2, with D possibly TRBD1 on 6 matching bases. V lost 4 bases and J 3 bases, leaving 13 bases between the germline ends. This CDR3 spans 15 amino acids. Germline-derived CDR1 and CDR2 are SGHRS and YFSETQ. The CDR3: CASSPSGQYTGELFF. CDR3 sequence (DNA): TGCGCCAGCAGCCCTTCTGGACAGTACACCGGGGAGCTGTTTTTT.

Comments on this clone: Because the CDR3's place on the DNA is in doubt, the DNA is left out and the CDR3 is given as listed by TCRdb. The gene calls are TRBV5-4 and TRBJ1-5; the table gives TRBD1 as D, unverified against the DNA. From germline, CDR1 is SGHNT and CDR2 YYREEE (reference sequence). From its first to its last residue, the CDR3 has 18 amino acids. CDR3 region: CASSFGPGAVKTDQPQHF.